The 16 T cell receptor beta chains below all came from one sample that was sequenced in a study of patients and donors after allogeneic stem cell transplantation. One entry per CDR3 protein, called by TCRdb with MiXCR from the RT-PCR reads. The table lists 150,000 to 200,000 distinct CDR3 sequences, approximately 24% of them singletons. Sequencing was carried out using blood, either unsorted or a sorted T cell fraction (not recorded which). Receptor source: a human donor who was either an allogeneic HSCT recipient or a stem cell or donor lymphocyte infusion donor (not recorded which). It is not recorded whose cells these are; they may come from a transplant donor.

The J gene is TRBJ2-5, the V gene TRBV12-3 or TRBV12-4, with D perhaps matching TRBD2 (5 bases). V was clipped by 5 bases and J by 2 bases, with 12 bases between them. The CDR3 is 14 amino acids. The CDR3 protein is CASSLWENQETQYF. The CDR3 bases are TGTGCCAGCAGTCTATGGGAGAATCAAGAGACCCAGTACTTC.

This chain connects TRBV6-5 to TRBJ1-1, with TRBD1 matching over 11 bases. The CDR3 length is 16 residues. Germline V CDR1 and CDR2: MNHEY, SVGAGI. With V trimmed by 3 bases and J by 4 bases, 7 bases remained unmatched. The CDR3 coding sequence is TGTGCCAGCAGTTATTGGACCGGGACAGGGGGCACTGAAGCTTTCTTT. Its translation is CASSYWTGTGGTEAFF.

This clonotype was seen repeatedly, ten times or more. The chain recombines TRBV5-1 with TRBJ1-6; D unresolved. This CDR3 has 16 residues. V lost 0 bases, J lost 0 bases, and 7 bases lay in between. Per germline, CDR1 SGHRS and CDR2 YFSETQ. CDR3 protein: CASSLEGSSYNSPLHF. The CDR3, as DNA: TGCGCCAGCAGCTTGGAAGGGAGCTCCTATAATTCACCCCTCCACTTT. The full variable domain, with the rest looked up from reference TRBV5-1 and TRBJ1-6, is KAGVTQTPRYLIKTRGQQVTLSCSPISGHRSVSWYQQTPGQGLQFLFEYFSETQRNKGNFPGRFSGRQFSNSRSEMNVSTLELGDSALYLCASSLEGSSYNSPLHFGNGTRLTVT.

The chain's CDR3 is CASSFPRTQETQYF. The DNA for the CDR3 is TGTGCCAGCAGTTTCCCGCGGACTCAAGAGACCCAGTACTTC. V is TRBV12-3 or TRBV12-4 and J is TRBJ2-5; D is perhaps TRBD2 (5 bases). This CDR3 region has 14 residues. The V end lost 3 bases, the J end lost 2 bases, and 10 bases lay between the germline ends.

This clonotype was recorded a few times. The chain joins TRBV12-3 or TRBV12-4 to TRBJ2-1, with TRBD2 identical over 11 bases. CDR3 size: 17 residues. V trimming: 1 base; J trimming: 3 bases; junction bases outside the gene matches: 5. As DNA, the CDR3 is TGTGCCAGCAGTTTAGGTTCGGGACTAGCGGTCTACAATGAGCAGTTCTTC. Its protein product is CASSLGSGLAVYNEQFF.

V gene TRBV4-1 combines with J gene TRBJ2-2; 7 bases agree with TRBD2. With V trimmed by 1 base and J by 6 bases, 8 bases remained unmatched. Germline V lookup: CDR1 MGHRA, CDR2 YSYEKL. This CDR3 region has 16 residues. The CDR3 reads CASSQGGGGVAGELFF. The CDR3 DNA is TGCGCCAGCAGCCAAGGCGGCGGGGGTGTCGCCGGGGAGCTGTTTTTT.

This clonotype was recorded a few times. The CDR3 sequence is CASSVNRAAGDLNTEAFF. In nucleotides, the CDR3 is TGCGCCAGCAGCGTGAACAGGGCCGCCGGAGACTTGAACACTGAAGCTTTCTTT. The rearrangement links TRBV5-1 to TRBJ1-1; possible D gene TRBD1, 6 bases. CDR3 size: 18 residues. CDR1 is SGHRS and CDR2 is YFSETQ in the germline V gene. V was clipped by 4 bases and J by 0 bases, with 22 bases between them.

This chain uses TRBV24-1 with TRBJ1-2; TRBD1 agrees at 9 bases. Germline trimming cut 4 bases from V and 9 bases from J; bases unmatched to any gene: 11. The CDR3 extends over 15 amino acids. Germline CDR1 is KGHDR and CDR2 is SFDVKD. The CDR3 nucleotides are TGTGCCACCAGTGACTTCGGGACAGGGCCCTCCAGCTACACCTTC. Protein product: CATSDFGTGPSSYTF.

This chain uses TRBV20-1 with TRBJ2-1, with unresolved D. The CDR3 loop spans 11 amino acids. The germline V gene has CDR1 DFQATT and CDR2 SNEGSKA (reference sequence). Trimming cost V 3 bases and J 6 bases, with 6 bases left between them. CDR3 sequence: CSARTTNEQFF. In nucleotides, the CDR3 is TGCAGTGCTAGGACCACCAATGAGCAGTTCTTC.

This chain uses TRBV27 with TRBJ2-4, with D unclear. The CDR3 consists of 13 residues. The V gene lost 3 bases and the J gene lost 5 bases, with 8 bases spanning the gap. Germline V gene data show CDR1 as MNHEY and CDR2 as SMNVEV (reference sequence). The CDR3 loop is CASSFSSQNIQYF. The CDR3, as DNA: TGTGCCAGCAGTTTTTCATCCCAAAACATTCAGTACTTC.

This rearrangement joins TRBV7-8 to TRBJ2-1; no reliable D call. Trimming took 1 base from V and 9 from J, leaving 10 bases between them. Germline V CDR1 and CDR2: SGHVS, FQNEAQ. CDR3 length: 13 amino acids. In nucleotides, the CDR3 is TGTGCCAGCAGCTTAGAGTGGCCTAGTGAGCAGTTCTTC. This codes for CASSLEWPSEQFF.

The V call is TRBV6-2 or TRBV6-3, the J call TRBJ2-3, with TRBD1 matching over 9 bases. V lost 5 bases to trimming and J lost 6 bases; unmatched junction nucleotides: 9. CDR3 size: 15 residues. Germline assignment: CDR1 MNHEY and CDR2 SVGEGT. The chain's CDR3 is CASSRRGQGADTQYF. CDR3 coding DNA: TGTGCCAGCAGTCGTCGGGGACAGGGTGCGGATACGCAGTATTTT.

This clonotype came up a few times. This chain uses TRBV9 with TRBJ2-3, with 7 bases matching TRBD2. The ends lost 4 bases at V and 0 bases at J; junction bases unmatched: 17. The CDR3 totals 19 residues. The germline CDR1 and CDR2 sequences are SGDLS and YYNGEE. The chain's CDR3 is CASSPEDPSGRASTDTQYF. The CDR3 DNA sequence: TGTGCCAGCAGCCCAGAGGATCCTAGCGGTCGCGCTAGCACAGATACGCAGTATTTT.

CDR3 region: CASSLLTGFGSNQPQHF. Written as DNA, the CDR3 is TGTGCCAGCAGCCTTTTGACCGGCTTCGGAAGCAATCAGCCCCAGCATTTT. V usage is TRBV5-6 and J usage is TRBJ1-5; the D is unclear. The CDR3 extends over 17 amino acids. Germline lookup yields CDR1 SGHDT and CDR2 YYEEEE. Deletions cut 4 bases from V and 1 base from J, with 18 bases between. The full variable domain, in which reference TRBV5-6 and TRBJ1-5 provide the parts outside the CDR3, is DAGVTQSPTHLIKTRGQQVTLRCSPKSGHDTVSWYQQALGQGPQFIFQYYEEEERQRGNFPDRFSGHQFPNYSSELNVNALLLGDSALYLCASSLLTGFGSNQPQHFGDGTRLSIL.

The chain joins TRBV7-3 to TRBJ1-2, with 11 bases lining up with TRBD1. J was trimmed by 5 bases and V by 4 bases; bases with no gene match: 9. The CDR3 consists of 16 residues. The V gene's germline CDR1 is SGHTA and CDR2 FQGTGA. The CDR3 is CASSSSGQGAFYGYTF. In DNA, the CDR3 is TGTGCCAGCAGCTCCTCCGGACAGGGGGCGTTTTATGGCTACACCTTC.

This clonotype has a count of ten or more. The rearrangement joins TRBV6-2 or TRBV6-3 to TRBJ1-5; no clear D. In germline, CDR1 is MNHEY, CDR2 SVGEGT. CDR3 size: 15 residues. V was shortened by 3 bases and J by 3 bases, with 12 bases between the two germline ends. This chain's CDR3 is CASSYLEDYNQPQHF. The CDR3 DNA is TGTGCCAGCAGTTATTTGGAGGACTACAATCAGCCCCAGCATTTT.